The 28 T cell receptor beta chains listed next were all sequenced from one sample in a study of Graves' ophthalmopathy and Graves' hyperthyroidism. RNA transcripts served as template for amplifying TCR beta CDR3 sequences. Investigators did first-round RT-PCR with HTBI primers, then second-round multiplex PCR. TCRdb itself ran the multiplex PCR reads through MiXCR, one entry per CDR3 protein. Counted here are approximately 380,000 distinct CDR3 sequences, under 25% occurring once; the ten biggest clones make up approximately 3.2%. Sequenced material: peripheral blood. These receptors originate from a woman aged 18-30 years with stable Graves' hyperthyroidism.

The chain recombines TRBV28 with TRBJ1-6; 7 nucleotides match TRBD1. Germline V lookup: CDR1 MDHEN, CDR2 SYDVKM. The CDR3 has 14 residues. V lost 5 bases to trimming and J lost 8 bases; unmatched junction nucleotides: 6. CDR3 protein: CASSPDREYSPLHF. CDR3 coding DNA: TGTGCCAGCAGTCCTGACAGGGAGTATTCACCCCTCCACTTT.

With regard to this clonotype: The missing conserved phenylalanine or tryptophan at the end of this CDR3 makes a read error likely. The limits of the CDR3 on the DNA are not certain, so only TCRdb's listed CDR3 is given. The rearrangement uses TRBV6-2 or TRBV6-3 and TRBJ2-5. Germline values: CDR1 MNHEY, CDR2 SVGEGT. Inclusive of both ends, the CDR3 amounts to 13 amino acids. CDR3 amino acids: CASSSYQLETQDY.

This clonotype was counted many times. The V and J genes are TRBV9 and TRBJ1-1; TRBD1 is a possible D gene (5 bases). CDR3 length equals 17 residues. The V end lost 0 bases, the J end lost 2 bases, and 17 bases lay between the germline ends. Germline CDR1 and CDR2: SGDLS and YYNGEE. The DNA for the CDR3 is TGTGCCAGCAGCGTAGGGGATGGGGGGGGGAGAAACACTGAAGCTTTCTTT. It is translated as CASSVGDGGGRNTEAFF.

This clonotype was recorded at least ten times. J is TRBJ1-1 and V is TRBV4-2, with D unresolved. Germline V CDR1 and CDR2: LGHNA, YNFKEQ. V was trimmed by 0 bases and J by 0 bases, leaving 5 bases between them. The CDR3 length is 14 residues. The CDR3 spells CASSQDVVNTEAFF. CDR3 DNA: TGTGCCAGCAGCCAAGACGTGGTGAACACTGAAGCTTTCTTT.

The V call is TRBV6-1, the J call TRBJ1-1; D is perhaps TRBD1 (5 bases). V lost 7 bases and J 4 bases, leaving 16 bases between the germline ends. This CDR3 has 14 residues. Per the germline V gene, CDR1 is MNHNS and CDR2 is SASEGT. The CDR3 loop is CASISLRGGTEAFF. In DNA, the CDR3 is TGTGCCAGCATCAGCCTTCGGGGGGGCACTGAAGCTTTCTTT.

The J gene is TRBJ2-4, the V gene TRBV20-1; 8 bases are shared with TRBD1. After removal of 5 bases from V and 12 bases from J, the junction contained 9 bases not matched to a gene. Germline CDR1 reads DFQATT; CDR2 reads SNEGSKA (reference sequence). This CDR3 spans 12 amino acids. CDR3 in DNA: TGCAGTGCTTCCCGTGGGACAGGCCCTCAGTACTTC. This encodes CSASRGTGPQYF.

A word on this clonotype: The CDR3 ends on some other residue instead of the conserved phenylalanine or tryptophan, so this is likely a read error. The chain is built from TRBV29-1 and TRBJ1-2; 8 nucleotides agree with TRBD1. Germline V CDR1 and CDR2: SQVTM, ANQGSEA. V shed 7 bases and J 2 bases; nucleotides not matched to a gene: 6. The CDR3 contains 13 residues. CDR3 amino acids: CSGLRQGNYGYTL. The DNA of the CDR3 is TGCAGCGGCCTAAGACAGGGGAACTATGGCTACACCCTC.

This clonotype has at least ten counts. This chain links TRBV20-1 with TRBJ1-1; no reliable D call. Trimming left V 3 bases short and J 0 bases short, with 8 bases between. The CDR3 length is 13 residues. Germline V lookup: CDR1 DFQATT, CDR2 SNEGSKA (reference sequence). CDR3 bases: TGCAGTGCTAGGTACGGCATGAACACTGAAGCTTTCTTT. Translated, it gives CSARYGMNTEAFF.

The rearrangement joins TRBV25-1 to TRBJ2-2, with TRBD1 matching over 9 bases. Germline V gene sequence: CDR1 MGHDK, CDR2 SYGVNS. There are 17 residues in the CDR3. The J segment lost 4 bases and the V segment lost 1 base, leaving 7 bases of the junction unmatched. CDR3 in amino acids: CASSEWGTGRSTGELFF. The CDR3 nucleotides are TGTGCCAGCAGTGAATGGGGGACAGGGCGTTCCACCGGGGAGCTGTTTTTT.

This clonotype was counted many times. A much larger clone lies a single base off, so this may be a read error. The chain carries TRBV7-6 and TRBJ2-7; D unresolved. From germline, CDR1 is SGHVS and CDR2 FNYEAQ. The CDR3 length is 13 residues. CDR3: CASSPPNTYEQCF. In DNA, the CDR3 is TGTGCCAGCAGCCCACCCAATACCTACGAGCAGTGCTTC.

This chain connects TRBV20-1 to TRBJ1-1; 7 bases align to TRBD1. Germline CDR1 DFQATT, CDR2 SNEGSKA (reference sequence). Trimming at V came to 6 bases and at J to 2 bases, leaving 9 bases not matched to a gene. The CDR3 runs 14 residues. The CDR3 reads CSAFPGDSNTEAFF. In DNA, the CDR3 is TGCAGTGCATTCCCTGGGGACAGCAACACTGAAGCTTTCTTT.

This clonotype occurred many times. For the CDR3, the DNA is TGTGCCAGCAGAAGAGAAGAGACCCAGTACTTC. It yields the protein CASRREETQYF. The rearrangement joins TRBV6-1 to TRBJ2-5; D gene uncertain. CDR1 and CDR2 from the germline V gene are MNHNS and SASEGT. Between the trimmed V and J ends, which lost 6 bases and 3 bases, there was a span of 5 bases. The length of the CDR3 is 11 residues.

Ten or more counts support this clonotype. This rearrangement joins TRBV27 to TRBJ2-5; D gene unclear. The CDR3 is made up of 12 amino acids. The germline V gene encodes CDR1 MNHEY and CDR2 SMNVEV (reference sequence). V lost 5 bases to trimming and J lost 7 bases, with 11 bases between them. CDR3 sequence: CASSGHRGTQYF. The CDR3 DNA reads as TGTGCCAGCAGTGGCCACCGTGGGACCCAGTACTTC.

The rearrangement joins TRBV27 to TRBJ1-2, with a weak D call TRBD1 (6 bases). Per germline, CDR1 MNHEY and CDR2 SMNVEV (reference sequence). The germline V and J ends were trimmed by 3 bases and 4 bases, with 12 bases remaining between them. There are 14 residues in the CDR3. CDR3 protein: CASSFGGRGYGYTF. The DNA for the CDR3 is TGTGCCAGCAGTTTTGGCGGCAGGGGCTATGGCTACACCTTC.

This clonotype came up a few times. The chain combines TRBV28 with TRBJ1-3; the D is unclear. Germline V gene sequence: CDR1 MDHEN, CDR2 SYDVKM. Trimming pared 1 base from V and 2 bases from J, leaving 9 bases between. The CDR3 totals 15 residues. CDR3 region: CASSLSGRAGNTIYF. CDR3 bases: TGTGCCAGCAGTTTATCGGGAAGAGCTGGAAACACCATATATTTT.

In this sample, this clonotype turned up many times. V usage is TRBV11-2 and J usage is TRBJ1-5; D might be TRBD1 (5 bases). Germline CDR1 and CDR2: SGHAT and FQNNGV. The CDR3 has 16 amino acids. Trimming took 1 base from V and 4 from J, leaving 14 bases between them. As DNA, the CDR3 is TGTGCCAGCAGCTTAGGGGGGGTCGGAGGGAATCAGCCCCAGCATTTT. Translation: CASSLGGVGGNQPQHF.

This clonotype showed up many times. The chain joins TRBV7-2 to TRBJ1-1; possible D gene TRBD1, 5 bases. Germline CDR1 SGHTA, CDR2 FQGNSA. Deletions cut 0 bases from V and 5 bases from J, with 7 bases between. This CDR3 is 13 amino acids long. The CDR3 sequence: CASSLAGVTEAFF. Written as DNA, the CDR3 is TGTGCCAGCAGCTTAGCGGGGGTGACTGAAGCTTTCTTT.

The chain joins TRBV11-2 to TRBJ2-7, with TRBD1 identical over 11 bases. V lost 5 bases and J lost 3; bases outside the gene matches: 6. Germline values: CDR1 SGHAT, CDR2 FQNNGV. This CDR3 region has 15 residues. CDR3 residues: CASSTHGTGGYEQYF. For the CDR3, the DNA is TGTGCCAGCAGCACCCACGGGACAGGGGGCTACGAGCAGTACTTC.

This clonotype was observed many times. The chain joins TRBV4-3 to TRBJ1-2, with D perhaps matching TRBD1 (5 bases). V dropped 0 bases and J dropped 5 bases, with 13 bases sitting between them. In germline, CDR1 is LGHNA, CDR2 YSLEER. The CDR3 length is 15 residues. In nucleotides, the CDR3 is TGCGCCAGCAGCCAAGATCGGGGGGTTAGGTATGGCTACACCTTC. This codes for CASSQDRGVRYGYTF.

At least ten counts were recorded for this clonotype. J is TRBJ1-1 and V is TRBV29-1, with D unclear. Deletions cut 8 bases from V and 5 bases from J, with 12 bases between. The CDR3 has 11 residues. Germline V gives CDR1 SQVTM, CDR2 ANQGSEA. CDR3 in amino acids: CSHSKQTEAFF. CDR3 DNA: TGCAGCCATTCCAAGCAGACTGAAGCTTTCTTT.

The genes are TRBV2 and TRBJ1-2; tentative D call: TRBD1 (5 bases). Between the trimmed V and J ends, which lost 6 bases and 4 bases, there was a span of 12 bases. Germline lookup yields CDR1 SNHLY and CDR2 FYNNEI. This CDR3 has 13 residues. As DNA, the CDR3 is TGTGCCAGCAGCCTGGGACGGCTCTATGGCTACACCTTC. Its protein product is CASSLGRLYGYTF.

A few counts support this clonotype. The rearrangement joins TRBV18 to TRBJ2-3; no clear D. Per germline, CDR1 KGHSH and CDR2 LQKENI. Trimming cost V 2 bases and J 5 bases, with 17 bases left between them. The CDR3 loop spans 16 amino acids. The CDR3 loop is CASSPGLAARRDTQYF. The CDR3 DNA sequence: TGTGCCAGCTCACCAGGCTTAGCTGCTCGAAGAGATACGCAGTATTTT.

This clonotype was found many times. The rearrangement links TRBV6-1 to TRBJ2-5; 10 bases agree with TRBD2. The germline CDR1 and CDR2 sequences are MNHNS and SASEGT. The CDR3 totals 20 residues. Unmatched junction bases numbered 19, after V lost 1 base and J lost 5 bases. The CDR3 DNA reads as TGTGCCAGCAGTGAAGTCGGGAGAGGCTATGCTAGCGGGAGTTGGGAGACCCAGTACTTC. As protein: CASSEVGRGYASGSWETQYF.

Worth noting for this clonotype: This may come from a read error, since a much larger clone is one base off. In DNA, the CDR3 is TGTGCCAGCGGCCTTGACAGAGGAAGGCGGTCCTACGAGCAGTACTTC. It yields the protein CASGLDRGRRSYEQYF. The V gene is TRBV3-1, the J gene TRBJ2-7; the D gene is possibly TRBD1 (5 bases). V lost 8 bases and J lost 1, with 21 bases in between. CDR3 length: 16 residues. Germline lookup yields CDR1 LGHDT and CDR2 YNNKEL (reference sequence).

This clonotype was detected many times. V and J are TRBV3-1 and TRBJ1-1, with 8 bases lining up with TRBD1. Germline values: CDR1 LGHDT, CDR2 YNNKEL (reference sequence). This CDR3 has 15 amino acids. The V segment lost 4 bases and the J segment 3 bases; nucleotides outside the gene matches: 7. The CDR3 sequence is CASSPQGAKDTEAFF. Here the CDR3 DNA reads TGTGCCAGCAGCCCTCAGGGGGCGAAGGACACTGAAGCTTTCTTT.

This clonotype was recorded many times. DNA of the CDR3: TGTGCCAGCAGGAATGGGATTGCGGGCAATCAGCCCCAGCATTTT. It translates to CASRNGIAGNQPQHF. The chain joins TRBV6-2 or TRBV6-3 to TRBJ1-5; D is ambiguous. Germline CDR1 reads MNHEY; CDR2 reads SVGEGT. This CDR3 region has 15 residues. Trimming removed 6 bases at V and 2 bases at J, with 14 bases between.

This clonotype was counted ten times or more. The chain employs TRBV12-3 or TRBV12-4 and TRBJ1-1; unclear D gene. CDR3 length: 15 residues. V lost 3 bases and J 3 bases, leaving 14 bases between the germline ends. The CDR3 DNA follows: TGTGCCAGCAGTTTTGTGAAGGGATTGGACACTGAAGCTTTCTTT. It yields the protein CASSFVKGLDTEAFF.

V usage is TRBV7-2 and J usage is TRBJ2-7, with 8 bases aligning to TRBD1. Germline trimming cut 5 bases from V and 6 bases from J; bases unmatched to any gene: 12. This CDR3 is built from 15 residues. The germline CDR1 and CDR2 sequences are SGHTA and FQGNSA. The DNA for the CDR3 is TGTGCCAGCAGCATCCAGGGACAGGTTTTCTGCGAGCAGTACTTC. It translates to CASSIQGQVFCEQYF.